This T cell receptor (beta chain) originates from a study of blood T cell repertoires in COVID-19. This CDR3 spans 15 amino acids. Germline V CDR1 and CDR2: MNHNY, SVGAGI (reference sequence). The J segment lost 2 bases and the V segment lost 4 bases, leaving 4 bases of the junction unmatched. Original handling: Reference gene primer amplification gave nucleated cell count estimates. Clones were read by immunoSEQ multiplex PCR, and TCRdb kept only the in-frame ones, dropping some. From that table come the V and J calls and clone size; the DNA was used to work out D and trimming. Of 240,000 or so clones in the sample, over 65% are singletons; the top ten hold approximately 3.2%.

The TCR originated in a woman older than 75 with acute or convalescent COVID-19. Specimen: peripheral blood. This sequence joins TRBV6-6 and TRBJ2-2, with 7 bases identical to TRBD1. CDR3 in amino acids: CASSWGTANTGELFF. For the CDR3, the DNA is TGTGCCAGCAGTTGGGGGACAGCTAACACCGGGGAGCTGTTTTTT.